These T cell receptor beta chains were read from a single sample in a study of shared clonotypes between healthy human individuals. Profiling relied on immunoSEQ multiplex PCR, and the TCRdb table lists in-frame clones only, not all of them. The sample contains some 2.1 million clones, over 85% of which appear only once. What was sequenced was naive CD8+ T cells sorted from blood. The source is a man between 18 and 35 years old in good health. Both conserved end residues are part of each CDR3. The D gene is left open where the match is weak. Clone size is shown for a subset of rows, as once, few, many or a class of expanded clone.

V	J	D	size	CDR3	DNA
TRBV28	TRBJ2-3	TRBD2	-	CASSTLAGGLLTDTQYF	TGTGCCAGCAGTACTCTAGCGGGGGGGCTCCTCACAGATACGCAGTATTTT
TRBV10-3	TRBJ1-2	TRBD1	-	CAISETDRVVRGYTF	TGTGCCATCAGTGAGACGGACAGGGTGGTACGTGGCTACACCTTC
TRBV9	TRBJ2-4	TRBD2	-	CASSVDLAGNIQYF	TGTGCCAGCAGCGTAGACCTAGCGGGGAACATTCAGTACTTC
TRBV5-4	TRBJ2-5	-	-	CASSPDSAGETQYF	TGTGCCAGCAGCCCCGACTCCGCTGGTGAGACCCAGTACTTC
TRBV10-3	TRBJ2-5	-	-	CAISNREQETQYF	TGTGCCATCAGTAACAGGGAACAAGAGACCCAGTACTTC
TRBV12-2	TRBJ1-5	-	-	CASRSEGNQPQHF	TGTGCAAGTCGCTCCGAGGGCAATCAGCCCCAGCATTTT
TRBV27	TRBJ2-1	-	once	CASSLQGFHEQFF	TGTGCCAGCAGTTTACAGGGGTTCCATGAGCAGTTCTTC
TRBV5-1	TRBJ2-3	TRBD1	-	CASSSLQGNADTQYF	TGCGCCAGCAGCTCGTTACAGGGGAATGCTGATACGCAGTATTTT
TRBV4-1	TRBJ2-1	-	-	CASSPTQAGNGNEQFF	TGCGCCAGCAGCCCCACTCAGGCAGGGAATGGCAATGAGCAGTTCTTC
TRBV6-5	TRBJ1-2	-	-	CASSYLAGAYGYTF	TGTGCCAGCAGTTACTTGGCAGGGGCCTATGGCTACACCTTC
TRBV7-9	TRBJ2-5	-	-	CASSNKETQYF	TGTGCCAGCAGTAATAAAGAGACCCAGTACTTC
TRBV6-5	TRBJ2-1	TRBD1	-	CASSFLTGDNEQFF	TGTGCCAGCAGTTTCCTGACAGGGGACAATGAGCAGTTCTTC
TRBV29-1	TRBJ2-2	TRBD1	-	CSVLIGAGGTGELFF	TGCAGCGTCCTCATTGGGGCAGGGGGCACCGGGGAGCTGTTTTTT
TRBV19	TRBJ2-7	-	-	CASSMMSGTSIDEQYF	TGTGCCAGTAGTATGATGAGCGGGACATCCATCGACGAGCAGTACTTC
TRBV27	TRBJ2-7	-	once	CASSFRGNEQYF	TGTGCCAGCAGTTTTAGAGGGAACGAGCAGTACTTC
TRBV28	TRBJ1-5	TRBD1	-	CASSAGTASNQPQHF	TGTGCCAGCAGTGCCGGGACAGCTAGCAATCAGCCCCAGCATTTT
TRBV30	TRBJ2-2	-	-	CAWESNTGELFF	TGTGCCTGGGAGAGCAACACCGGGGAGCTGTTTTTT
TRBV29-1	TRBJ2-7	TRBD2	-	CSVESDRDYYEQYF	TGCAGCGTTGAGTCGGATCGGGACTACTACGAGCAGTACTTC
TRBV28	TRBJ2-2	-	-	CASSSPRIAMNTGELFF	TGTGCCAGCAGTAGCCCGAGAATAGCGATGAACACCGGGGAGCTGTTTTTT
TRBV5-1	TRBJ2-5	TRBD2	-	CASSFSGTQETQYF	TGCGCCAGCAGCTTTAGCGGGACCCAAGAGACCCAGTACTTC
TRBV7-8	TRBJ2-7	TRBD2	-	CASSHTRGGLAEQYF	TGTGCCAGCAGCCACACCCGGGGGGGGCTCGCGGAGCAGTACTTC
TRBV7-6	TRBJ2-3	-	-	CASSEEGTGWLSTDTQYF	TGTGCCAGCAGCGAAGAAGGCACAGGGTGGCTTTCCACAGATACGCAGTATTTT
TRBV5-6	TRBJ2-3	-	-	CASSFSTDTQYF	TGTGCCAGCAGCTTTTCCACAGATACGCAGTATTTT
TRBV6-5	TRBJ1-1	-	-	CASSYSRKNTEAFF	TGTGCCAGCAGTTACTCACGTAAGAACACTGAAGCTTTCTTT
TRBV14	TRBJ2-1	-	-	CASRGTLNNEQFF	TGTGCCAGCAGGGGGACTCTAAACAATGAGCAGTTCTTC
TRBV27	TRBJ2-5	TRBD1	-	CASSLSSGTGAGETQYF	TGTGCCAGCAGTTTATCGTCGGGGACAGGGGCGGGAGAGACCCAGTACTTC
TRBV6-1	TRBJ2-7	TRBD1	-	CASSGGQGAWGSYEQYF	TGTGCCAGCAGTGGTGGACAGGGGGCATGGGGTTCCTACGAGCAGTACTTC
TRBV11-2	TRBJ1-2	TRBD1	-	CASSLGQGAGLNGYTF	TGTGCCAGCAGCTTAGGACAGGGGGCGGGGTTAAATGGCTACACCTTC
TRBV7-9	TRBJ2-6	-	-	CASSLSTAGANVLTF	TGTGCCAGCAGCCTATCGACAGCTGGGGCCAACGTCCTGACTTTC
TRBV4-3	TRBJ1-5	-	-	CASSRTVASNQPQHF	TGCGCCAGCAGCCGGACGGTAGCCAGTAATCAGCCCCAGCATTTT
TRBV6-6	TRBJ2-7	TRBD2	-	CASSYSAGGLEQYF	TGTGCCAGCAGTTACTCGGCGGGGGGACTCGAGCAGTACTTC
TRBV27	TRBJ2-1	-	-	CASSFRVSSYNEQFF	TGTGCCAGCAGTTTCAGGGTAAGCTCCTACAATGAGCAGTTCTTC
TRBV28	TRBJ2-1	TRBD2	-	CASSLGASGGLGGYNEQFF	TGTGCCAGCAGTTTGGGGGCTAGCGGGGGACTAGGAGGCTACAATGAGCAGTTCTTC
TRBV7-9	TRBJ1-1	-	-	CASSLAVSMNTEAFF	TGTGCCAGCAGCTTAGCAGTATCTATGAACACTGAAGCTTTCTTT
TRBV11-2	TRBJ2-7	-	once	CASSDHGYEQYF	TGTGCCAGCAGCGACCACGGATACGAGCAGTACTTC
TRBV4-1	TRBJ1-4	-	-	CASSQGNEKLFF	TGCGCCAGTTCGCAGGGAAATGAAAAACTGTTTTTT
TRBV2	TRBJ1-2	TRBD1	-	CARRGGGPDYGYTF	TGTGCCAGGAGGGGAGGGGGCCCCGACTATGGCTACACCTTC
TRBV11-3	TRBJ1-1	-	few	CASSLKTNTEAFF	TGTGCCAGCAGCTTAAAAACAAACACTGAAGCTTTCTTT
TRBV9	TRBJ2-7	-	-	CASSVEDWEEQYF	TGTGCCAGCAGCGTAGAGGACTGGGAGGAGCAGTACTTC
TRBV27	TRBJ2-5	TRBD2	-	CASSLWASGADPQETQYF	TGTGCCAGCAGTTTATGGGCTAGCGGGGCGGATCCACAAGAGACCCAGTACTTC
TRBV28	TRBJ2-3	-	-	CASSFRVADTQYF	TGTGCCAGCAGTTTTCGGGTAGCGGATACGCAGTATTTT
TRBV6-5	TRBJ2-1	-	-	CASSIQRDNEQFF	TGTGCCAGCAGCATACAGCGAGACAATGAGCAGTTCTTC
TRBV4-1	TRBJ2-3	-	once	CASSLTGDTQYF	TGCGCCAGCAGCCTGACGGGGGATACGCAGTATTTT
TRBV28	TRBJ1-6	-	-	CASSTELPLHF	TGTGCCAGCAGCACGGAGTTACCCCTCCACTTT
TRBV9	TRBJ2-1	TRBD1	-	CASSGRMDRGQYNEQFF	TGTGCCAGCAGCGGCAGGATGGACAGGGGGCAATACAATGAGCAGTTCTTC
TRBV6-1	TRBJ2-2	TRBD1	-	CASSVYRGQGGELFF	TGTGCCAGCAGTGTATACAGGGGGCAGGGCGGGGAGCTGTTTTTT
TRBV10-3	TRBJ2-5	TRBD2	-	CAISEAGGGETQYF	TGTGCCATCAGTGAGGCGGGAGGGGGAGAGACCCAGTACTTC
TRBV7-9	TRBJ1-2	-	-	CASSKNPEKYGSYGYTF	TGTGCCAGCAGCAAAAACCCAGAAAAATACGGTAGCTATGGCTACACCTTC
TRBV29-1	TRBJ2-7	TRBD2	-	CSVAGTSGSYSYEQYF	TGCAGCGTTGCCGGGACTAGCGGGTCTTACTCCTACGAGCAGTACTTC
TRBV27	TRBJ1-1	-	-	CASSSGGGDENTEAFF	TGTGCCAGCAGTTCCGGGGGGGGAGACGAGAACACTGAAGCTTTCTTT
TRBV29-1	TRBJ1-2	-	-	CSVADSNYGYTF	TGCAGCGTCGCCGACAGTAACTATGGCTACACCTTC
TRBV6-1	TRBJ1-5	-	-	CASSEDTNQPQHF	TGTGCCAGCAGTGAGGACACGAATCAGCCCCAGCATTTT
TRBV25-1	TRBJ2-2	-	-	CASSELRANTGELFF	TGTGCCAGCAGTGAATTACGGGCGAACACCGGGGAGCTGTTTTTT
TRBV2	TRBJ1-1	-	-	CASSDDERANTEAFF	TGTGCCAGCAGTGATGACGAACGGGCGAACACTGAAGCTTTCTTT
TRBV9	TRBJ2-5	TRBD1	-	CASSASGTGPQETQYF	TGTGCCAGCAGCGCTTCCGGGACAGGGCCTCAAGAGACCCAGTACTTC
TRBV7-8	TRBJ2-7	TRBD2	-	CASSHLTSSHEQYF	TGTGCCAGCAGCCACCTGACTAGCAGCCACGAGCAGTACTTC
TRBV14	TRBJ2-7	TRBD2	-	CASSQASGSISYEQYF	TGTGCCAGCAGCCAAGCCAGCGGGAGTATCTCCTACGAGCAGTACTTC
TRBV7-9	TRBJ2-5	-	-	CASSLVAGWGETQYF	TGTGCCAGCAGCTTAGTCGCCGGGTGGGGGGAGACCCAGTACTTC
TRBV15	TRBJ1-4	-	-	CATRLTGEGEKLFF	TGTGCCACCAGGTTGACAGGAGAGGGTGAAAAACTGTTTTTT